This T cell receptor (beta chain) came from a study of blood T cell repertoires in COVID-19. The CDR3 spans 16 residues. V was trimmed by 1 base and J by 7 bases, leaving 14 bases between them. Germline V gives CDR1 LGHDT, CDR2 YNNKEL (reference sequence). Method: immunoSEQ multiplex PCR; TCRdb's copy keeps in-frame clones and lacks some. The repertoire has a few hundred thousand clones, more than 75% of them found once; the top ten carry nearly 4.5%. Sequenced material: peripheral blood. The sequence was obtained from a man aged 50-60 years with acute or convalescent COVID-19. The gene calls are TRBV3-1 (or the pseudogene TRBV3-2) and TRBJ1-6, with D possibly matching TRBD1 (5 bases). CDR3 loop: CASSQVGDSSNSPLHF. The CDR3, as DNA: TGTGCCAGCAGCCAAGTCGGCGACAGTTCCAATTCACCCCTCCACTTT.